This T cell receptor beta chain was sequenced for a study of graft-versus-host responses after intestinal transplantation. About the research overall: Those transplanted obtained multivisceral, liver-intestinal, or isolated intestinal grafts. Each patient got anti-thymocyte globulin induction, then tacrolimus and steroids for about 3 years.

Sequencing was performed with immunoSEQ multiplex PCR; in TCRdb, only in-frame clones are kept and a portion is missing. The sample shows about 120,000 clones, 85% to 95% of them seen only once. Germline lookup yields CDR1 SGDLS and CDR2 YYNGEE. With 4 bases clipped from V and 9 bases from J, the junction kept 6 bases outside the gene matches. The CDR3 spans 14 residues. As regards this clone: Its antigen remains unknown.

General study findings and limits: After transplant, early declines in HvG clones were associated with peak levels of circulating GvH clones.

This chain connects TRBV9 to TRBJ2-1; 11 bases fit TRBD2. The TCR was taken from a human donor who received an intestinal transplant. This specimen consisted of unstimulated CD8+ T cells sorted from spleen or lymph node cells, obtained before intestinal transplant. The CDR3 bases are TGTGCCAGCAGCTCCCCCCTAGCGGGAGGTGAGCAGTTCTTC. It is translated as CASSSPLAGGEQFF.